Shown below are 6 T cell receptor beta chains from a single sample sequenced in a study of T cell responses to AZD1222 COVID-19 vaccine. Data came from immunoSEQ multiplex PCR; TCRdb stores just in-frame clones and leaves some out. The table lists just over 80,000 clones, 75% to 90% of them singletons. This material consisted of peripheral blood, taken on day 0 of AZD1222 vaccination. The receptors stem from an adult in good health.

The chain uses TRBV30 and TRBJ1-4; no definite D call. V was cut by 1 base and J by 8 bases, with 11 bases left in between. The CDR3 loop spans 13 amino acids. The germline V gene has CDR1 GTSNPN and CDR2 SVGIG (reference sequence). The CDR3 coding sequence is TGTGCCTGGAGTGCCCCAGGTGGCGAAAAACTGTTTTTT. This gives the protein CAWSAPGGEKLFF.

The chain carries TRBV24-1 and TRBJ1-2, with D perhaps TRBD1 (5 bases). The germline gives CDR1 KGHDR, CDR2 SFDVKD. This CDR3 contains 13 residues. The germline V and J ends were trimmed by 3 bases and 6 bases, with 10 bases remaining between them. The chain's CDR3 is CATSDDSWDGYTF. CDR3 bases: TGTGCCACCAGTGATGACAGCTGGGATGGCTACACCTTC.

This chain links TRBV7-9 with TRBJ1-1; D remains unclear. CDR3 length: 14 residues. The germline V gene has CDR1 SEHNR and CDR2 FQNEAQ (reference sequence). V was trimmed by 3 bases and J by 4 bases, leaving 12 bases between them. The CDR3 coding sequence is TGTGCCAGCAGCTTTGGGGTTGTGGGCACTGAAGCTTTCTTT. Encoded protein: CASSFGVVGTEAFF.

The chain employs TRBV5-5 and TRBJ2-7; D could derive from TRBD1 or TRBD2 (5 bases each). Between the trimmed V and J ends, which lost 7 bases and 2 bases, there was a span of 16 bases. This CDR3 comprises 14 residues. Germline-derived CDR1 and CDR2 are SGHKS and YYEKEE (reference sequence). The CDR3 nucleotides read TGTGCCAGCGCGATGGGGGTAGGGGCCTACGAGCAGTACTTC. Its translation: CASAMGVGAYEQYF.

The chain is built from TRBV5-5 and TRBJ1-6, with D perhaps TRBD1 (5 bases). V shed 0 bases and J shed 4 bases, with 14 bases lying between them. CDR1 is SGHKS, CDR2 YYEKEE, per germline (reference sequence). The CDR3 runs to 17 residues. The CDR3 loop reads CASSLGSQGTYNSPLHF. In DNA, the CDR3 is TGTGCCAGCAGCTTGGGATCGCAGGGAACATATAATTCACCCCTCCACTTT. Variable domain in full (rest from reference TRBV5-5 and TRBJ1-6): DAGVTQSPTHLIKTRGQQVTLRCSPISGHKSVSWYQQVLGQGPQFIFQYYEKEERGRGNFPDRFSARQFPNYSSELNVNALLLGDSALYLCASSLGSQGTYNSPLHFGNGTRLTVT.

V is TRBV28 and J is TRBJ2-7; no firm D call. With 6 bases removed from V and 12 bases from J, the gap between germline ends came to 18 bases. The germline CDR1 and CDR2 sequences are MDHEN and SYDVKM. This CDR3 region has 12 residues. The CDR3 nucleotides read TGTGCCAGCAGCCCTAAGGCGTGGAGAGGGTACTTC. The encoded protein is CASSPKAWRGYF.